This TCR beta chain was obtained from a study of blood T cell repertoires in COVID-19. About the study: Samples taken during acute and convalescent COVID-19 were collected in the United States, Italy and Spain. Sources were T cells, B-cell-depleted T cells, or PBMCs; the material itself was cDNA or gDNA.

Method: immunoSEQ multiplex PCR; TCRdb's copy keeps in-frame clones and lacks some. The sample holds roughly 330,000 clones; about 89% are singletons and the top ten take 5.3%. Donors were grouped by their self-reported clinical history. The trim removed 4 bases at V and 11 bases at J, leaving 14 bases unmatched. The CDR3 contains 15 residues. CDR1 and CDR2 from the germline V gene are LGHDT and YNNKEL (reference sequence). This clone was recorded only once. This sequence was found in a woman in her twenties or thirties who had recovered from COVID-19. This chain joins TRBV3-1 (or the pseudogene TRBV3-2) and TRBJ1-1; 9 nucleotides line up with TRBD1. The source material was PBMCs or T cells enriched from blood (not recorded which). CDR3 region: CASSREYRGPRSAFF. The CDR3 nucleotides read TGTGCCAGCAGCCGCGAGTACAGGGGGCCCCGGTCTGCTTTCTTT.